Here is one T cell receptor (beta chain) with its context. As originally analysed: Reference gene primer amplification yielded estimated nucleated cell counts. Data came from immunoSEQ multiplex PCR; TCRdb stores just in-frame clones and leaves some out. The V and J calls and clone size were taken over from that table, and D and trimming were inferred from the DNA. The sample has hundreds of thousands of clones, 83% seen once. This sample is drawn from a study of blood T cell repertoires in COVID-19. Turning to the study itself: Both acute and convalescent COVID-19 samples were obtained from the United States, Italy and Spain. The cDNA or gDNA used as material had been derived from T cells, B-cell-depleted T cells, or PBMCs.

Sequencing input: peripheral blood. This TCR was recovered from a woman between 50 and 59 years old with acute or convalescent COVID-19.

CDR3 loop: CATSDPVWAHNEQFF. The CDR3 DNA reads as TGTGCCACCAGTGACCCGGTATGGGCCCACAATGAGCAGTTCTTC. The chain uses TRBV24-1 and TRBJ2-1; D gene ambiguous. Germline loops: CDR1 KGHDR, CDR2 SFDVKD. The germline V and J ends were trimmed by 4 bases and 5 bases, with 14 bases remaining between them. CDR3 length equals 15 residues.